These 2 T cell receptor beta chains came from one sample sequenced in a study of response to subunit inactivated influenza vaccine. MiXCR, run by TCRdb on the RT-PCR reads, gives a single entry per CDR3 protein. The profile covers 600,000 to 850,000 distinct CDR3 sequences, with about 14% appearing a single time and 7.6% taken by the ten largest. Material: PBMCs from blood, obtained roughly 15 days before vaccination. Receptor source: a man aged 45-60 years who received an inactivated influenza vaccine.

Only a few counts were recorded for this clonotype. The chain couples TRBV4-3 to TRBJ2-7, with a possible D match to TRBD2 (6 bases). The CDR3 totals 16 residues. Between the trimmed V and J ends, which lost 4 bases and 4 bases, there was a span of 20 bases. The V gene's germline CDR1 is LGHNA and CDR2 YSLEER. CDR3 coding DNA: TGCGCCAGCAGCCCCAGCATCGGGGTAGCGGAGTACGAGCAGTACTTC. It codes for CASSPSIGVAEYEQYF.

This clonotype was seen many times. The genes are TRBV12-3 or TRBV12-4 and TRBJ2-3; TRBD1 is a possible D gene (5 bases). CDR3 length equals 15 residues. Trimming left V 1 base short and J 4 bases short, with 12 bases between. CDR3 coding DNA: TGTGCCAGCAGTTTAGGCAGGGCGATGCCAGATACGCAGTATTTT. Its translation is CASSLGRAMPDTQYF.